Listed below are T cell receptor beta chains from one sample, sequenced in a study of blood T cell repertoires in COVID-19. The protocol was immunoSEQ multiplex PCR, while the TCRdb copy is restricted to in-frame clones and leaves out a portion. The table shows approximately 130,000 clones, with around three quarters occurring only once. Input material: peripheral blood. All receptors derive from a human donor in a cohort sampled during active COVID-19. Each CDR3 is given with its conserved first and last residue. Each record gives: J gene, clone size, V gene, CDR3 protein. Clone sizes are given selectively: once, few, many, or a class where the clone is expanded.

TRBJ1-1,.,TRBV14,CASSVQGYTEAFF
TRBJ1-6,.,TRBV2,CASRGGGSPLHF
TRBJ1-1,.,TRBV7-9,CASSFPGQGETEAFF
TRBJ1-1,.,TRBV19,CASIARGVNTEAFF
TRBJ2-5,.,TRBV5-4,CASTRAQLAGGPQYF
TRBJ1-4,.,TRBV19,CASSNRHSPNEKLFF
TRBJ2-7,few,TRBV18,CASSIRGSEQYF
TRBJ2-6,.,TRBV7-6,CASSSEAGVGANVLTF
TRBJ2-2,.,TRBV6-6,CASSPIESGELFF
TRBJ2-3,once,TRBV19,CASIRTKGADTQYF
TRBJ2-1,.,TRBV27,CASSPRGVTDNEQFF
TRBJ2-1,.,TRBV11-2,CASSHGGEGPYNEQFF
TRBJ2-7,.,TRBV4-2,CASSHTGTGSEEQYF
TRBJ2-5,once,TRBV7-9,CASSLALGFQETQYF
TRBJ2-6,.,TRBV7-9,CASSSGERANVLTF
TRBJ1-2,.,TRBV7-8,CASSPLARDRNGYTF
TRBJ2-7,.,TRBV3-1/TRBV3-2,CASSQDLTRSYEQYF
TRBJ2-2,few,TRBV2,CATQRGTDTGELFF
TRBJ2-5,.,TRBV14,CASSHLVEETQYF
TRBJ2-2,.,TRBV5-4,CASSETKRGSTGELFF
TRBJ1-3,.,TRBV2,CATQQGRANTIYF
TRBJ1-1,.,TRBV28,CASSVPVGQGNTEAFF
TRBJ2-5,once,TRBV7-2,CASSPGTSGGEETQYF
TRBJ2-7,.,TRBV3-1/TRBV3-2,CASSQGTVSYEQYF
TRBJ2-7,.,TRBV6-4,CASKLGQAKRDEQYF
TRBJ2-7,.,TRBV5-8,CASSPGQHYEQYF
TRBJ1-2,once,TRBV29-1,CSVEGGQTRRYGYTF
TRBJ2-2,.,TRBV4-1,CASSQDGGELFF
TRBJ1-2,.,TRBV29-1,CSVENPGQPYGYTF
TRBJ2-5,.,TRBV11-3,CASSLTGETQYF
TRBJ1-6,.,TRBV6-5,CASSYGTGGSPLHF
TRBJ2-3,once,TRBV6-4,CASSDGLGTDTQYF
TRBJ1-1,once,TRBV10-2,CASSGTGGSDGITEAFF
TRBJ2-5,once,TRBV11-2,CASCPQRGGLETQYF
TRBJ2-1,.,TRBV5-6,CASSLSPRGGYNEQFF